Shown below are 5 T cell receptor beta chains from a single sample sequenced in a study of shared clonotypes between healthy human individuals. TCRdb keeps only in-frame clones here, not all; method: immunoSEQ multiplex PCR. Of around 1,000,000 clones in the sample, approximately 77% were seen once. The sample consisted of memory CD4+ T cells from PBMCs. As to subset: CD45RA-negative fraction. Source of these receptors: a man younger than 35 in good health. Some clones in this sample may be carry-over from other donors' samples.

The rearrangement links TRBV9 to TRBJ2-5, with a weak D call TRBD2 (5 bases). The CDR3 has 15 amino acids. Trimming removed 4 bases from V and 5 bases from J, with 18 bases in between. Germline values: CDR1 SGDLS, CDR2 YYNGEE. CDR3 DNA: TGTGCCAGCAGCCCCCTGGGCACGGGGAAGGAGACCCAGTACTTC. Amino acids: CASSPLGTGKETQYF.

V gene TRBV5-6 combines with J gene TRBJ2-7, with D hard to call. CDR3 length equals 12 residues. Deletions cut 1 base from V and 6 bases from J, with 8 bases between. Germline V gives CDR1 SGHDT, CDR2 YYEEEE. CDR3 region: CASSLLAAEQYF. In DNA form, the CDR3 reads TGTGCCAGCAGCTTGCTTGCAGCCGAGCAGTACTTC. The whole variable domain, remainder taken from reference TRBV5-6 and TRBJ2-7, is DAGVTQSPTHLIKTRGQQVTLRCSPKSGHDTVSWYQQALGQGPQFIFQYYEEEERQRGNFPDRFSGHQFPNYSSELNVNALLLGDSALYLCASSLLAAEQYFGPGTRLTVT.

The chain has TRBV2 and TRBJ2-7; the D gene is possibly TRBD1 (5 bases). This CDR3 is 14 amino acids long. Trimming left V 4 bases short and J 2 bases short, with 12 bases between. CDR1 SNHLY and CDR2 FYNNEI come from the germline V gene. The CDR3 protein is CASSVQGSTYEQYF. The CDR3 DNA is TGTGCCAGCAGTGTTCAGGGCAGCACCTACGAGCAGTACTTC.

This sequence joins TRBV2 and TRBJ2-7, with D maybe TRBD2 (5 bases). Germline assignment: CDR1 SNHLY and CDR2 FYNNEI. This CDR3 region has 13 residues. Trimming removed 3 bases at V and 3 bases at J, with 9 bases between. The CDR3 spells CASSDPGSYEQYF. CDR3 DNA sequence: TGTGCCAGCAGTGACCCGGGGAGCTACGAGCAGTACTTC.

This CDR3 reads CASSRGRAYEQYF. The DNA for the CDR3 is TGTGCCAGTAGCCGAGGACGAGCCTACGAGCAGTACTTC. The rearrangement joins TRBV19 to TRBJ2-7; D gene ambiguous. The CDR3 has 13 amino acids. Trimming stripped 6 bases from V and 2 bases from J, with 11 bases between. Germline loops: CDR1 LNHDA, CDR2 SQIVND (reference sequence).